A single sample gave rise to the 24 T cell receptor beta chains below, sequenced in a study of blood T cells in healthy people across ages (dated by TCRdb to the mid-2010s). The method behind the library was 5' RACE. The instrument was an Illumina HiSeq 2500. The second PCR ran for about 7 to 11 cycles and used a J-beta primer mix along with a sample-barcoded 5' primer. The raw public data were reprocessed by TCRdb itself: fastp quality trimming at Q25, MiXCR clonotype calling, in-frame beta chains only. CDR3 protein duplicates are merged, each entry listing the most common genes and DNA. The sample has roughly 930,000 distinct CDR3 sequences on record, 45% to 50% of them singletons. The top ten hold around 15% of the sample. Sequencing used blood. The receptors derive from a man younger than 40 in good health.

CDR3 DNA sequence: TGCAGTGCTTATACTAGCGGGGGGGCGGCCAAAAACATTCAGTACTTC. Residues: CSAYTSGGAAKNIQYF. The V gene is TRBV20-1, the J gene TRBJ2-4; 13 bases fit TRBD2. The CDR3 runs to 16 residues. Germline V gene data show CDR1 as DFQATT and CDR2 as SNEGSKA (reference sequence). V lost 5 bases, J lost 1 base, and 5 bases stayed unmatched.

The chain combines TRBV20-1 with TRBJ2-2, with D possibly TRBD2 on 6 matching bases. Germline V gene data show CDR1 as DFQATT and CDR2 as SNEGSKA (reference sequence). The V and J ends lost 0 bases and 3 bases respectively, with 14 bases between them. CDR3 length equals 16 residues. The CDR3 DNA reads TGCAGTGCTAGAGATCTGCGGGGAGTATACACCGGGGAGCTGTTTTTT. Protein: CSARDLRGVYTGELFF.

In DNA form, the CDR3 reads TGCAGTGCTAGATGGGCTCGAATCCCTTTTTCACCCCTCCACTTT. Translation gives CSARWARIPFSPLHF. The rearrangement uses TRBV20-1 and TRBJ1-6, with D unclear. The germline V and J ends were trimmed by 2 bases and 9 bases, with 17 bases remaining between them. The CDR3 length is 15 residues. Germline CDR1 DFQATT, CDR2 SNEGSKA (reference sequence).

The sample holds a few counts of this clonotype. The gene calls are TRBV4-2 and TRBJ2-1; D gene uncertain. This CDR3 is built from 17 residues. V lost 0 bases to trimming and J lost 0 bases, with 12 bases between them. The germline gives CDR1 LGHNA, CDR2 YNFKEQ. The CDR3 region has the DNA TGTGCCAGCAGCCAAGATCTCCCGGTTAGCTCCTACAATGAGCAGTTCTTC. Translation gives CASSQDLPVSSYNEQFF.

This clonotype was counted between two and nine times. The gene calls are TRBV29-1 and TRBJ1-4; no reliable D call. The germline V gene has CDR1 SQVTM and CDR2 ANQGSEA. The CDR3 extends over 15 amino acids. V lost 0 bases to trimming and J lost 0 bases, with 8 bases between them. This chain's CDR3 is CSVEDGQATNEKLFF. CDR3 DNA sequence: TGCAGCGTTGAAGACGGGCAGGCAACTAATGAAAAACTGTTTTTT.

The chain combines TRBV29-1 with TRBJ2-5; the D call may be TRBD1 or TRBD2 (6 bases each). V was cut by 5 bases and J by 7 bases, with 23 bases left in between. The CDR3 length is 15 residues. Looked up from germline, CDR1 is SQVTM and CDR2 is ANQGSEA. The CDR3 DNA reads TGCAGCGTTTCCGGAGCGTTCGGGGGCATGGGGACCCAGTACTTC. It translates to CSVSGAFGGMGTQYF.

The CDR3 is CASSFLVGAGLNTEAFF. CDR3 in DNA: TGTGCCAGCAGCTTTCTAGTCGGGGCAGGTCTGAACACTGAAGCTTTCTTT. This chain joins TRBV5-8 and TRBJ1-1, with TRBD1 as a possible D gene (5 bases). This CDR3 region has 17 residues. CDR1 is SGHTS and CDR2 is YDEGEE in the germline V gene. The V gene lost 2 bases and the J gene lost 0 bases, with 17 bases spanning the gap.

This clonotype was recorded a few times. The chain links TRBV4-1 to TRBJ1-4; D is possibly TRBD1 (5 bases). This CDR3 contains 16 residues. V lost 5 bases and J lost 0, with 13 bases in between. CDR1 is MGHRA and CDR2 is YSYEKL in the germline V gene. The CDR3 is CASSSRSGATNEKLFF. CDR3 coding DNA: TGCGCCAGCAGCTCAAGATCGGGGGCAACTAATGAAAAACTGTTTTTT.

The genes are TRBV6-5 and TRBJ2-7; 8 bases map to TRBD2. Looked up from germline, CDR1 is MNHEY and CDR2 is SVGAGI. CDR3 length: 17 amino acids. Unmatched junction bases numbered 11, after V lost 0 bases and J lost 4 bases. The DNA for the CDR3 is TGTGCCAGCAGTTACTCCGGTACTGGCGGGGGGCCGTACGAGCAGTACTTC. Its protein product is CASSYSGTGGGPYEQYF.

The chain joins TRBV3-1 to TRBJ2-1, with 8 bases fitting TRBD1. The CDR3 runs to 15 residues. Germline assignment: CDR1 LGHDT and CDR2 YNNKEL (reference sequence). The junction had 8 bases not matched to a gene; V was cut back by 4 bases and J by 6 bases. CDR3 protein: CASSRDRGIINEQFF. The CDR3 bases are TGTGCCAGCAGCCGTGACAGGGGAATAATCAATGAGCAGTTCTTC.

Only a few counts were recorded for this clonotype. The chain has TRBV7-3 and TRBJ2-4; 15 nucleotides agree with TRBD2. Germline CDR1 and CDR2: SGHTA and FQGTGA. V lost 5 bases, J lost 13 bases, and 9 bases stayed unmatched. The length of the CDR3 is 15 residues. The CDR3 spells CASSRTSGGADEQYF. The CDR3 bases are TGTGCCAGCAGCCGGACTAGCGGGGGGGCCGATGAGCAGTACTTC. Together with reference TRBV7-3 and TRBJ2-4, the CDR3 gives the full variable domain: GAGVSQTPSNKVTEKGKYVELRCDPISGHTALYWYRQSLGQGPEFLIYFQGTGAADDSGLPNDRFFAVRPEGSVSTLKIQRTERGDSAVYLCASSRTSGGADEQYFGAGTRLSVL.

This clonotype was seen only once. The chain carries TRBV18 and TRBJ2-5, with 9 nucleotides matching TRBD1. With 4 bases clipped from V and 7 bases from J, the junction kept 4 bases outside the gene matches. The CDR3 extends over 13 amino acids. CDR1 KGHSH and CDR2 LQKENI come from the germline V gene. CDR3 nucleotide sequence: TGTGCCAGCTCACGACAGGGGGACGGGACCCAGTACTTC. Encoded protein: CASSRQGDGTQYF.

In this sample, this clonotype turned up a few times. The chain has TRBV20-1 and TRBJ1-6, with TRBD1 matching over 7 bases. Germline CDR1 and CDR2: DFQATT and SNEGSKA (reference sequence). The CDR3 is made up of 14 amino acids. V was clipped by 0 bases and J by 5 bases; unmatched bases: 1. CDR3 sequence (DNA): TGCAGTGCTAGAGAGGACAGGAATAATTCACCCCTCCACTTT. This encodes CSAREDRNNSPLHF.

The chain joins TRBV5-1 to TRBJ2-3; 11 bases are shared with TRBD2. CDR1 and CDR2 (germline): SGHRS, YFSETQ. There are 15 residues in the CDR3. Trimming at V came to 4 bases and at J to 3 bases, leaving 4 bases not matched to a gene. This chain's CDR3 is CASSRWTSGTDTQYF. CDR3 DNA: TGCGCCAGCAGCCGGTGGACTAGCGGGACAGATACGCAGTATTTT.

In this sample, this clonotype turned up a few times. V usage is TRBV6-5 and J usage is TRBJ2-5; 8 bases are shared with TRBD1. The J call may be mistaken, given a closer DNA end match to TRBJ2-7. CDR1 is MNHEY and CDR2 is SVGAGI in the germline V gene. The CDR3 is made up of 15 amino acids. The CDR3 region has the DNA TGTGCCAGCAGCCGGAAAGACAGGGGATTCTACGAGCAGTACTTC. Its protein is CASSRKDRGFYEQYF.

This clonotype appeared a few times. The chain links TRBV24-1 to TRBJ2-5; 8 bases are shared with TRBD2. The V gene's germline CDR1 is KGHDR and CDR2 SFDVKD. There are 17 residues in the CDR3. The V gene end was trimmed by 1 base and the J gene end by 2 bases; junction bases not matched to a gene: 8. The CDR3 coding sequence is TGTGCCACCAGTGATTTTGCGAGCGGGGGTCCTCAAGAGACCCAGTACTTC. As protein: CATSDFASGGPQETQYF.

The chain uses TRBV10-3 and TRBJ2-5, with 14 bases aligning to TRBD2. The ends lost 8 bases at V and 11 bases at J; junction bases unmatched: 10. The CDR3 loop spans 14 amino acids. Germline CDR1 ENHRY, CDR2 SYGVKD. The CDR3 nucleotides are TGTGCCATCGGGACTAGCGGGAGTTCGGGGGAGCAGTACTTC. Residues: CAIGTSGSSGEQYF.

The chain's CDR3 is CSARDGTNQPQHF. CDR3 DNA: TGCAGTGCCAGGGACGGCACCAATCAGCCCCAGCATTTT. The chain carries TRBV20-1 and TRBJ1-5, with TRBD1 as a possible D gene (5 bases). Germline V CDR1 and CDR2: DFQATT, SNEGSKA (reference sequence). With 6 bases removed from V and 3 bases from J, the gap between germline ends came to 12 bases. The CDR3 length is 13 residues.

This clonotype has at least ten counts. This CDR3 reads CASSLRVNEQFF. CDR3 nucleotide sequence: TGTGCCAGCAGCCTCCGGGTCAATGAGCAGTTCTTC. The gene calls are TRBV14 and TRBJ2-1; D call uncertain. This CDR3 spans 12 amino acids. The germline V and J ends were trimmed by 4 bases and 6 bases, with 7 bases remaining between them. The V gene's germline CDR1 is SGHDN and CDR2 FVKESK.

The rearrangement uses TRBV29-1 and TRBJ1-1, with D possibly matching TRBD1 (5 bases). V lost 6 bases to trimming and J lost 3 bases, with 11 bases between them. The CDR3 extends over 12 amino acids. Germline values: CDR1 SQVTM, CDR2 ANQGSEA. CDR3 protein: CSVREGYTEAFF. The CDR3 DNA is TGCAGCGTCAGGGAGGGGTACACTGAAGCTTTCTTT.

CDR3: CSDTSGSYEQYF. DNA of the CDR3: TGCAGCGACACATCCGGCTCCTACGAGCAGTACTTC. The chain is built from TRBV29-1 and TRBJ2-7; no definite D call. The CDR3 loop spans 12 amino acids. V was pared by 7 bases and J by 0 bases, with 10 bases between. Per germline, CDR1 SQVTM and CDR2 ANQGSEA.

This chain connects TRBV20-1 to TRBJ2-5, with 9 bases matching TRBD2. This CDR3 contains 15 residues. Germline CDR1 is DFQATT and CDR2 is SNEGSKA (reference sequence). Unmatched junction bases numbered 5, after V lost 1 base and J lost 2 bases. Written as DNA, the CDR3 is TGCAGTGCTAGAGTTGTAGCGGGGGATCAAGAGACCCAGTACTTC. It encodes CSARVVAGDQETQYF.

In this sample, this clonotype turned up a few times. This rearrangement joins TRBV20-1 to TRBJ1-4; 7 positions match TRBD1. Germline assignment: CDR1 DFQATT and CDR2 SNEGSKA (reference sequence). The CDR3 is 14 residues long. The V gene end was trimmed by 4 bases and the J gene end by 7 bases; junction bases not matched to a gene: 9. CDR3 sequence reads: CSAMLGGAVEKLFF. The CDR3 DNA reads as TGCAGTGCTATGTTAGGGGGCGCAGTTGAAAAACTGTTTTTT.

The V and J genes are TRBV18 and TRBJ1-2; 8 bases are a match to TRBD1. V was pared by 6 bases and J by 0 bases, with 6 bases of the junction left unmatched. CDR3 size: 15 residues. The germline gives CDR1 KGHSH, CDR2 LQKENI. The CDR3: CASSPGDRPNYGYTF. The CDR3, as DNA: TGTGCCAGCTCCCCAGGGGACAGGCCTAACTATGGCTACACCTTC.